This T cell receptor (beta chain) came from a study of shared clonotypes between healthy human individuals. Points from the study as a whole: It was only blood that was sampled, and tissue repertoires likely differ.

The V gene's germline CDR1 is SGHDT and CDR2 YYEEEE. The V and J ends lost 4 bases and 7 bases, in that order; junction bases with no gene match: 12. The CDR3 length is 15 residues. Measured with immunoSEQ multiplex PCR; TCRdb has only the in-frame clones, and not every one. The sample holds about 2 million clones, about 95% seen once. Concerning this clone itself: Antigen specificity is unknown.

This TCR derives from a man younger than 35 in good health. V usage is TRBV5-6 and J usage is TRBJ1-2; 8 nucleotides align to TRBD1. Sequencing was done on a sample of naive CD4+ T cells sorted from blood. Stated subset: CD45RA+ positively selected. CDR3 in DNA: TGTGCCAGCAGCACCGGACAGGGAATTGTGAGTGGCTACACCTTC. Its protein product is CASSTGQGIVSGYTF.